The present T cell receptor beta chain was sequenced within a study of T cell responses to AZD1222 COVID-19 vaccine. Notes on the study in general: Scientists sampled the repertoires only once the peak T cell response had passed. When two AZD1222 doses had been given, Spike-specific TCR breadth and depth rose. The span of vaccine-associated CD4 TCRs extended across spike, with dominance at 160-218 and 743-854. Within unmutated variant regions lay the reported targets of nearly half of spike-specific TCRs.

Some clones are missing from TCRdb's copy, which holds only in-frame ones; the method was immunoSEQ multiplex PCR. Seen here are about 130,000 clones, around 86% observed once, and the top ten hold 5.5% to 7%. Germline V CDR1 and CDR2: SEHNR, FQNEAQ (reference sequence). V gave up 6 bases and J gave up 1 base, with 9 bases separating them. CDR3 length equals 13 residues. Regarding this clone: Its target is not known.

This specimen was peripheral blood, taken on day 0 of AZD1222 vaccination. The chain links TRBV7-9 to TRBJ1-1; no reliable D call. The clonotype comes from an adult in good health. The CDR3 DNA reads TGTGCCAGCAGGCCCCGGGGGAACACTGAAGCTTTCTTT. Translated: CASRPRGNTEAFF.